The sequence of this T cell receptor beta chain was determined in a study of T cell repertoires in cytomegalovirus infection. V shed 1 base and J shed 4 bases, with 10 bases lying between them. CDR3 length: 14 residues. Germline CDR1 and CDR2: SNHLY and FYNNEI. With regard to this clonotype: Antigen specificity is unknown.

TCRdb itself ran the reads through MiXCR, one entry per CDR3 protein. This table has about 920,000 distinct CDR3 sequences, approximately 32% appearing once. This chain links TRBV2 with TRBJ2-5, with D perhaps matching TRBD2 (6 bases). The sequence came from a human donor in good health (CMV status not recorded). Some clones in this sample may be carry-over from other donors' samples. The specimen was cultured CD8+ T cells from PBMCs, collected from culture after CMV antigen stimulation. Written as DNA, the CDR3 is TGTGCCAGCAGTGAAGTGGGAGGAGGAGAGACCCAGTACTTC. Protein sequence: CASSEVGGGETQYF. The complete variable domain, with remaining parts taken from reference TRBV2 and TRBJ2-5, reads EPEVTQTPSHQVTQMGQEVILRCVPISNHLYFYWYRQILGQKVEFLVSFYNNEISEKSEIFDDQFSVERPDGSNFTLKIRSTKLEDSAMYFCASSEVGGGETQYFGPGTRLLVL.